This TCR beta chain was identified in a study of cytomegalovirus exposure and HLA in healthy donors. Regarding the study as a whole: According to a later analysis, TCR clusters from the first cohort tended to co-occur in the 120 or so validation repertoires. For cytomegalovirus status, the classifier reportedly gave diagnoses with high specificity and sensitivity. Cytomegalovirus-associated status was assigned to about 170 TCR beta chains.

The CDR3 has 12 residues. V shed 0 bases and J shed 4 bases, with 4 bases lying between them. Looked up from germline, CDR1 is SGHAT and CDR2 is FQNNGV. With regard to this clone: Its antigen is not identified.

The donors were in the roughly 130-subject validation cohort, distinct from the approximately 670-subject first cohort. The repertoire was sequenced with immunoSEQ multiplex PCR; TCRdb's copy has only in-frame clones and lacks some. The sample gives over 250,000 clones, 65% to 90% of which show up once; around 1% is in the top ten. The specimen sequenced was PBMCs. The chain uses TRBV11-2 and TRBJ2-7; D is undetermined. This TCR came from a woman between 18 and 29 years old in good health and CMV-seronegative. The CDR3, as DNA: TGTGCCAGCAGCTTAGAACTATACGAGCAGTACTTC. This codes for CASSLELYEQYF.